The rows below give T cell receptor beta chains drawn from one sample of a study of shared clonotypes between healthy human individuals. Profiling relied on immunoSEQ multiplex PCR, and the TCRdb table lists in-frame clones only, not all of them. Of fewer than 150,000 clones in the sample, about 67% were seen once. Source material: memory CD8+ T cells sorted from blood. The receptor set was obtained from a woman aged 25 to 39 in good health. CDR3s include the opening cysteine and the closing phenylalanine or tryptophan. The D gene is left open where the match is weak. Part of the rows lack a size; the others show once, few, many or a class for expanded clones.

d_call: TRBD1
clone_size: NA
j_call: TRBJ2-7
v_call: TRBV11-3
cdr3_nt: TGTGCCAGCAGCCCGGACAGGGCAGGCGAGCAGTACTTC
cdr3_aa: CASSPDRAGEQYF

d_call: NA
clone_size: NA
j_call: TRBJ2-7
v_call: TRBV2
cdr3_nt: TGTGCCAGCAGTGTGCCGGGCTGGTACAAGCAGTACTTC
cdr3_aa: CASSVPGWYKQYF

d_call: TRBD2
clone_size: NA
j_call: TRBJ2-3
v_call: TRBV7-9
cdr3_nt: TGTGCCAGCAGCTTATTAGCGGGGGGGGACACAGATACGCAGTATTTT
cdr3_aa: CASSLLAGGDTDTQYF

d_call: NA
clone_size: many
j_call: TRBJ2-2
v_call: TRBV6-4
cdr3_nt: TGTGCCAGCAGTGTCGGGCAAGGAGACACCGGGGAGCTGTTTTTT
cdr3_aa: CASSVGQGDTGELFF

d_call: TRBD1
clone_size: NA
j_call: TRBJ1-1
v_call: TRBV6-5
cdr3_nt: TGTGCCAGCAGTTACCGACAGGGTGAGAACACTGAAGCTTTCTTT
cdr3_aa: CASSYRQGENTEAFF

d_call: TRBD1
clone_size: NA
j_call: TRBJ1-5
v_call: TRBV7-9
cdr3_nt: TGTGCCAGCAGAGACAGGGGGGATCAGCCCCAGCATTTT
cdr3_aa: CASRDRGDQPQHF

d_call: NA
clone_size: NA
j_call: TRBJ2-1
v_call: TRBV6-4
cdr3_nt: TGTGCCAGCAGCCCTACTAGTTCGAATGAGCAGTTCTTC
cdr3_aa: CASSPTSSNEQFF

d_call: NA
clone_size: NA
j_call: TRBJ2-1
v_call: TRBV11-2
cdr3_nt: TGTGCCAGCAGCCGGAGCTACAATGAGCAGTTCTTC
cdr3_aa: CASSRSYNEQFF

d_call: NA
clone_size: once
j_call: TRBJ2-7
v_call: TRBV4-1
cdr3_nt: TGCGCCAGCAGCCACAGAGGACTCCCCCATTACGAGCAGTACTTC
cdr3_aa: CASSHRGLPHYEQYF

d_call: NA
clone_size: once
j_call: TRBJ2-1
v_call: TRBV10-3
cdr3_nt: TGTGCCATCAGTGAGTCGGAGTTTGGCAGATACAATGAGCAGTTCTTC
cdr3_aa: CAISESEFGRYNEQFF

d_call: TRBD1
clone_size: NA
j_call: TRBJ1-2
v_call: TRBV7-2
cdr3_nt: TGTGCCAGCAGCCGCGGACAGGACACCCTTTCTAACTATGGCTACACCTTC
cdr3_aa: CASSRGQDTLSNYGYTF

d_call: NA
clone_size: NA
j_call: TRBJ2-3
v_call: TRBV10-1
cdr3_nt: TGCGCCAGCAGTGATAGCAAACTTACAGATACGCAGTATTTT
cdr3_aa: CASSDSKLTDTQYF

d_call: NA
clone_size: many
j_call: TRBJ1-2
v_call: TRBV4-1
cdr3_nt: TGCGCCAGCAGCCAAGGGTTATGGTACACCTTC
cdr3_aa: CASSQGLWYTF

d_call: TRBD1
clone_size: few
j_call: TRBJ2-7
v_call: TRBV15
cdr3_nt: TGTGCCACCAGCAGTCTACAGGGGCAGAGGTACGAGCAGTACTTC
cdr3_aa: CATSSLQGQRYEQYF

d_call: TRBD2
clone_size: once
j_call: TRBJ2-5
v_call: TRBV2
cdr3_nt: TGTGCCAGCGCGCTGACTAGCGGGAGACAAGAGACCCAGTACTTC
cdr3_aa: CASALTSGRQETQYF

d_call: NA
clone_size: NA
j_call: TRBJ1-1
v_call: TRBV4-2
cdr3_nt: TGTGCCAGCAGCCGAAACAGGGCAGGTGAAGCTTTCTTT
cdr3_aa: CASSRNRAGEAFF

d_call: NA
clone_size: NA
j_call: TRBJ1-2
v_call: TRBV11-2
cdr3_nt: TGTGCCAGCAGCTCCGGAGCCCTCCCAGGATATGGCTACACCTTC
cdr3_aa: CASSSGALPGYGYTF

d_call: NA
clone_size: NA
j_call: TRBJ1-1
v_call: TRBV13
cdr3_nt: TGTGCCAGCAGCTCGCCCCTGTCTGCGAACACTGAAGCTTTCTTT
cdr3_aa: CASSSPLSANTEAFF

d_call: TRBD2
clone_size: many
j_call: TRBJ2-1
v_call: TRBV28
cdr3_nt: TGTGCCAGCAGTCCCCCCGAGCGGGAAATGATAAATGAGCAGTTCTTC
cdr3_aa: CASSPPEREMINEQFF

d_call: TRBD2
clone_size: NA
j_call: TRBJ2-7
v_call: TRBV27
cdr3_nt: TGTGCCAGCAGTCCCTCTAGCGGGACCCGCCAGCGGTACTTC
cdr3_aa: CASSPSSGTRQRYF

d_call: NA
clone_size: once
j_call: TRBJ1-1
v_call: TRBV19
cdr3_nt: TGTGCCAGTACATCAGGGAGAGGGGGCACTGAAGCTTTCTTT
cdr3_aa: CASTSGRGGTEAFF

d_call: NA
clone_size: NA
j_call: TRBJ2-1
v_call: TRBV5-1
cdr3_nt: TGCGCCAGCAGCTTGTTTGGGACTGTGCCCCATGAGCAGTTCTTC
cdr3_aa: CASSLFGTVPHEQFF

d_call: TRBD2
clone_size: NA
j_call: TRBJ2-7
v_call: TRBV7-9
cdr3_nt: TGTGCCAGCAGCCTCTCAGGGACTAGCAGATACGAGCAGTACTTC
cdr3_aa: CASSLSGTSRYEQYF

d_call: NA
clone_size: NA
j_call: TRBJ1-1
v_call: TRBV28
cdr3_nt: TGTGCCAGCAGTTTTTGGCTCGCAGGGCGGGACGCTGAAGCTTTCTTT
cdr3_aa: CASSFWLAGRDAEAFF

d_call: NA
clone_size: NA
j_call: TRBJ2-7
v_call: TRBV5-1
cdr3_nt: TGCGCCAGCAGCTTGAGTCATTACTCCTACGAGCAGTACTTC
cdr3_aa: CASSLSHYSYEQYF

d_call: TRBD2
clone_size: NA
j_call: TRBJ2-1
v_call: TRBV19
cdr3_nt: TGTGCCAGTAGTGTCACCGGGACTAGCTCCTACAATGAGCAGTTCTTC
cdr3_aa: CASSVTGTSSYNEQFF

d_call: NA
clone_size: NA
j_call: TRBJ2-6
v_call: TRBV19
cdr3_nt: TGTGCCAGTAGCCCACCCCGGCAGTTCGGTTGGGCCAACGTCCTGACTTTC
cdr3_aa: CASSPPRQFGWANVLTF

d_call: NA
clone_size: NA
j_call: TRBJ2-1
v_call: TRBV7-9
cdr3_nt: TGTGCCAGCAGCCCTGGGACGCCCTACAATGAGCAGTTCTTC
cdr3_aa: CASSPGTPYNEQFF

d_call: TRBD2
clone_size: once
j_call: TRBJ2-3
v_call: TRBV9
cdr3_nt: TGTGCCAGCAGCGAGCGGGGAAACACAGATACGCAGTATTTT
cdr3_aa: CASSERGNTDTQYF

d_call: TRBD2
clone_size: medium-sized
j_call: TRBJ2-2
v_call: TRBV6-4
cdr3_nt: TGTGCCAGCAGTGGCGGACTAGCGGGGAACACCGGGGAGCTGTTTTTT
cdr3_aa: CASSGGLAGNTGELFF

d_call: NA
clone_size: NA
j_call: TRBJ1-1
v_call: TRBV5-1
cdr3_nt: TGCGCCAGCAGCTCGGGTGCAGGTTTCAGAACGGGTGAAGCTTTCTTT
cdr3_aa: CASSSGAGFRTGEAFF